Below, 30 T cell receptor beta chains from the same sample are listed, as sequenced in a study of cytomegalovirus exposure and HLA in healthy donors. A multiplex PCR was run with 60 Vbeta primers and 13 Jbeta primers. Libraries were prepared by immunoSEQ multiplex PCR; TCRdb keeps only in-frame clonotypes and omits some of them. In the table there are about 83,000 clones, about 69% of which are singletons. The source material was PBMCs. These receptors were taken from a man aged 60-69 years in good health and CMV-seronegative.

The chain is built from TRBV5-1 and TRBJ2-7; D gene ambiguous. The germline V gene encodes CDR1 SGHRS and CDR2 YFSETQ. The V and J ends lost 1 base and 0 bases respectively, with 11 bases between them. The CDR3 loop spans 15 amino acids. CDR3: CASSLSYSPSYEQYF. CDR3 nucleotide sequence: TGCGCCAGCAGCTTGTCGTACTCTCCCTCCTACGAGCAGTACTTC. The full variable domain, with the rest looked up from reference TRBV5-1 and TRBJ2-7, is KAGVTQTPRYLIKTRGQQVTLSCSPISGHRSVSWYQQTPGQGLQFLFEYFSETQRNKGNFPGRFSGRQFSNSRSEMNVSTLELGDSALYLCASSLSYSPSYEQYFGPGTRLTVT.

The CDR3 is CANPTGYNTEAFF. The CDR3 DNA follows: TGTGCCAACCCGACAGGCTACAACACTGAAGCTTTCTTT. The chain links TRBV21-1 to TRBJ1-1; the D call TRBD1 from the table was never checked on the DNA. TRBV21-1 is given as a pseudogene. CDR3 size: 13 residues.

The rearrangement uses TRBV29-1 and TRBJ2-7; 8 bases map to TRBD2. CDR1 is SQVTM and CDR2 is ANQGSEA in the germline V gene. V shed 1 base, J shed 3 bases, and the junction held 8 bases outside the gene matches. The length of the CDR3 is 15 residues. The CDR3, as DNA: TGCAGCGTTGAAGGTAGCGGGGCCCTCCGCTACGAGCAGTACTTC. Encoded protein: CSVEGSGALRYEQYF.

This CDR3 is CASTRDTPNYGYTF. The CDR3, as DNA: TGTGCCAGCACTAGGGACACTCCTAACTATGGCTACACCTTC. The chain is built from TRBV9 and TRBJ1-2, with D possibly being TRBD1 (6 bases). This CDR3 spans 14 amino acids. V lost 6 bases to trimming and J lost 0 bases, with 12 bases between them. Germline V gene sequence: CDR1 SGDLS, CDR2 YYNGEE.

This rearrangement joins TRBV4-2 to TRBJ2-7; TRBD1 agrees at 7 bases. CDR1 LGHNA and CDR2 YNFKEQ come from the germline V gene. The CDR3 has 12 residues. After removal of 0 bases from V and 10 bases from J, the junction contained 3 bases not matched to a gene. Here the CDR3 DNA reads TGTGCCAGCAGCCAAGAAAAGGGGGCCCAGTACTTC. Translating gives CASSQEKGAQYF.

This chain joins TRBV4-1 and TRBJ2-1; no clear D. Per germline, CDR1 MGHRA and CDR2 YSYEKL. V gave up 1 base and J gave up 8 bases, with 21 bases separating them. The CDR3 loop spans 17 amino acids. CDR3 sequence (DNA): TGCGCCAGCAGCCAAGGGCCCACCAGAGGCCGGGTCGATGAGCAGTTCTTC. It encodes CASSQGPTRGRVDEQFF.

The rearrangement joins TRBV2 to TRBJ2-4; TRBD2 aligns across 11 bases. J lost 2 bases, V lost 6 bases, and 6 bases had no gene match. Germline-derived CDR1 and CDR2 are SNHLY and FYNNEI. The CDR3 covers 16 residues. The CDR3 sequence is CASRGTSGGSKNIQYF. CDR3 nucleotides: TGTGCCAGCAGGGGTACTAGCGGGGGATCCAAAAACATTCAGTACTTC.

This sequence joins TRBV5-1 and TRBJ1-1; TRBD1 matches 11 bases. The CDR3 runs to 16 residues. The V and J ends lost 3 bases and 5 bases, in that order; junction bases with no gene match: 9. The germline gives CDR1 SGHRS, CDR2 YFSETQ. DNA of the CDR3: TGCGCCAGCAGCTCGGGGAGGACAGGGGGCCGGACTGAAGCTTTCTTT. This gives the protein CASSSGRTGGRTEAFF. The variable domain in full, completed from reference TRBV5-1 and TRBJ1-1, reads KAGVTQTPRYLIKTRGQQVTLSCSPISGHRSVSWYQQTPGQGLQFLFEYFSETQRNKGNFPGRFSGRQFSNSRSEMNVSTLELGDSALYLCASSSGRTGGRTEAFFGQGTRLTVV.

The rearrangement links TRBV5-1 to TRBJ2-2; D may be TRBD1 (5 bases). CDR3 length equals 15 residues. The V end was cut by 6 bases, the J end by 4 bases, with 16 bases between. Germline-derived CDR1 and CDR2 are SGHRS and YFSETQ. The CDR3 protein is CASTLTQGITGELFF. In DNA, the CDR3 is TGCGCCAGCACACTGACGCAGGGAATCACCGGGGAGCTGTTTTTT. The complete variable domain, with remaining parts taken from reference TRBV5-1 and TRBJ2-2, reads KAGVTQTPRYLIKTRGQQVTLSCSPISGHRSVSWYQQTPGQGLQFLFEYFSETQRNKGNFPGRFSGRQFSNSRSEMNVSTLELGDSALYLCASTLTQGITGELFFGEGSRLTVL.

This clone was found a few times. The chain recombines TRBV12-5 with TRBJ1-4; 8 bases align to TRBD1. The CDR3 extends over 17 amino acids. Trimming removed 2 bases from V and 4 bases from J; junction bases left unmatched: 9. The V gene's germline CDR1 is LGHNT and CDR2 FRNRAP. The CDR3, as DNA: TGTGCTAGTGGTTTGTTTCCAACAGGGGGTTATAATGAAAAACTGTTTTTT. This encodes CASGLFPTGGYNEKLFF.

The chain uses TRBV2 and TRBJ2-5, with 9 bases aligning to TRBD2. Trimming removed 4 bases from V and 4 bases from J; junction bases left unmatched: 16. Germline values: CDR1 SNHLY, CDR2 FYNNEI. The CDR3 consists of 18 residues. The CDR3 is CASSANRAGGPSRETQYF. CDR3 DNA sequence: TGTGCCAGCAGTGCGAATAGGGCGGGGGGGCCCTCCAGAGAGACCCAGTACTTC.

The CDR3 spells CATSSSLMNTEAFF. CDR3 DNA: TGTGCCACCAGCAGTTCTCTAATGAACACTGAAGCTTTCTTT. The chain employs TRBV15 and TRBJ1-1; D is unclear. Germline assignment: CDR1 LNHNV and CDR2 YYDKDF (reference sequence). The V and J ends lost 3 bases and 0 bases respectively, with 8 bases between them. The CDR3 is made up of 14 amino acids.

The rearrangement links TRBV6-5 to TRBJ2-1, with 8 bases that match TRBD2. The CDR3 has 15 residues. V lost 7 bases to trimming and J lost 6 bases; unmatched junction nucleotides: 11. Germline lookup yields CDR1 MNHEY and CDR2 SVGAGI. The CDR3 loop is CASTRGGERVNEQFF. For the CDR3, the DNA is TGTGCCAGCACACGGGGGGGCGAAAGGGTCAATGAGCAGTTCTTC.

The genes are TRBV7-6 and TRBJ1-1; no definite D call. CDR3 size: 16 residues. Germline values: CDR1 SGHVS, CDR2 FNYEAQ. V lost 4 bases to trimming and J lost 4 bases, with 19 bases between them. The chain's CDR3 is CASSSRMTAASTEAFF. CDR3 DNA sequence: TGTGCCAGCAGCTCTCGCATGACGGCAGCGAGCACTGAAGCTTTCTTT.

The chain couples TRBV5-1 to TRBJ2-3, with D perhaps matching TRBD2 (5 bases). The CDR3 is 14 amino acids. Looked up from germline, CDR1 is SGHRS and CDR2 is YFSETQ. V was shortened by 7 bases and J by 1 base, with 13 bases between the two germline ends. The CDR3 protein is CASREGPGTDTQYF. The CDR3 nucleotides are TGCGCCAGCCGCGAGGGCCCGGGCACAGATACGCAGTATTTT.

This chain connects TRBV10-3 to TRBJ2-1, with a tentative D call TRBD2 (7 bases). The CDR3 covers 15 residues. V was shortened by 6 bases and J by 4 bases, with 16 bases between the two germline ends. Germline assignment: CDR1 ENHRY and CDR2 SYGVKD. The CDR3 sequence is CAISEGGASYNEQFF. The CDR3 nucleotides are TGTGCCATCAGCGAGGGGGGGGCCTCTTACAATGAGCAGTTCTTC.

This clone showed up just a few times. This chain connects TRBV5-1 to TRBJ2-1; D possibly corresponds to TRBD2 (6 bases). The CDR3 has 13 amino acids. Germline CDR1 and CDR2: SGHRS and YFSETQ. The V end lost 4 bases, the J end lost 12 bases, and 17 bases lay between the germline ends. For the CDR3, the DNA is TGCGCCAGCAGCGGTGGGTTGCGGGACGGGCAGTTCTTC. It is translated as CASSGGLRDGQFF.

The V call is TRBV9, the J call TRBJ1-4; TRBD1 matches at 7 bases. J gave up 7 bases and V 0 bases, and 6 bases lay outside the gene matches. There are 15 residues in the CDR3. The V gene's germline CDR1 is SGDLS and CDR2 YYNGEE. The CDR3 DNA is TGTGCCAGCAGCGTAGCTCCGACAGGGACTGAAAAACTGTTTTTT. Its translation: CASSVAPTGTEKLFF.

The chain joins TRBV5-3 to TRBJ1-1; unclear D gene. TRBV5-3 is treated as an ORF (open reading frame) with a function not yet certain. V gave up 1 base and J gave up 4 bases, with 11 bases separating them. The CDR3 runs to 14 residues. The CDR3 nucleotides are TGTGCCAGAAGCTTGTGTCAGACGGGCACTGAAGCTTTCTTT. This encodes CARSLCQTGTEAFF.

This chain joins TRBV6-5 and TRBJ1-5; D is uncertain. The V gene's germline CDR1 is MNHEY and CDR2 SVGAGI. Between the trimmed V and J ends, which lost 2 bases and 0 bases, there was a span of 5 bases. This CDR3 is 14 amino acids long. The CDR3 region is CASSYLGSNQPQHF. The CDR3, as DNA: TGTGCCAGCAGTTACCTCGGTAGCAATCAGCCCCAGCATTTT.

This chain uses TRBV19 with TRBJ1-5; 10 nucleotides align to TRBD1. The length of the CDR3 is 14 residues. With V trimmed by 5 bases and J by 7 bases, 5 bases remained unmatched. Germline lookup yields CDR1 LNHDA and CDR2 SQIVND (reference sequence). DNA for the CDR3: TGTGCCAGTAGTCCACGACAGGGGGCCCAGCCCCAGCATTTT. Protein sequence: CASSPRQGAQPQHF.

The CDR3 DNA reads as TGTGCCAGCAGCACCCGGACATCGTCTAACTATGGCTACACCTTC. Translation gives CASSTRTSSNYGYTF. The gene calls are TRBV7-2 and TRBJ1-2; perhaps TRBD1 as D (5 bases). Germline lookup yields CDR1 SGHTA and CDR2 FQGNSA. Trimming cost V 5 bases and J 0 bases, with 13 bases left between them. The CDR3 is 15 amino acids.

This sequence joins TRBV5-1 and TRBJ1-4; tentatively, D is TRBD1 (6 bases). Trimming shortened V by 4 bases and J by 8 bases, and 12 bases separated the two germline ends. The CDR3 is 13 residues long. Germline lookup yields CDR1 SGHRS and CDR2 YFSETQ. The CDR3 loop is CASSVTGSEKLFF. The CDR3 nucleotides are TGCGCCAGCAGCGTAACAGGGTCCGAAAAACTGTTTTTT.

The chain employs TRBV5-1 and TRBJ2-1; a possible D gene is TRBD1 (5 bases). Germline CDR1 SGHRS, CDR2 YFSETQ. The length of the CDR3 is 16 residues. Trimming took 5 bases from V and 1 from J, leaving 16 bases between them. The CDR3: CASREGAAGSYNEQFF. The CDR3 DNA follows: TGCGCCAGCAGAGAAGGGGCCGCTGGTTCCTACAATGAGCAGTTCTTC.

The chain uses TRBV21-1 and TRBJ1-2; the table's TRBD1 call for D was not verified on the DNA. TRBV21-1 is a listed pseudogene. The CDR3 is made up of 17 amino acids. The chain's CDR3 is CASSKGSQGASNYGYTF. Here the CDR3 DNA reads TGTGCCAGCAGCAAAGGTAGCCAGGGGGCAAGTAACTATGGCTACACCTTC.

The V and J genes are TRBV30 and TRBJ2-7; 7 nucleotides align to TRBD1. This CDR3 region has 14 residues. Per the germline V gene, CDR1 is GTSNPN and CDR2 is SVGIG (reference sequence). The V and J ends lost 4 bases and 0 bases, in that order; junction bases with no gene match: 6. The CDR3 sequence: CAWTPRDSSYEQYF. The DNA for the CDR3 is TGTGCCTGGACCCCCCGGGACAGCTCCTACGAGCAGTACTTC. Using reference TRBV30 and TRBJ2-7 for the parts outside the CDR3, the full variable domain is SQTIHQWPATLVQPVGSPLSLECTVEGTSNPNLYWYRQAAGRGLQLLFYSVGIGQISSEVPQNLSASRPQDRQFILSSKKLLLSDSGFYLCAWTPRDSSYEQYFGPGTRLTVT.

This clone has only a few counts. The chain is built from TRBV27 and TRBJ1-4; tentatively, D is TRBD1 (5 bases). CDR3 length: 14 amino acids. Between the trimmed V and J ends, which lost 8 bases and 5 bases, there was a span of 15 bases. Germline V gives CDR1 MNHEY, CDR2 SMNVEV (reference sequence). CDR3 nucleotide sequence: TGTGCCAGCCGCGGACACAATCTAAATGAAAAACTGTTTTTT. Encoded protein: CASRGHNLNEKLFF.

This chain joins TRBV7-9 and TRBJ1-1; D remains ambiguous. The length of the CDR3 is 11 residues. CDR1 SEHNR and CDR2 FQNEAQ come from the germline V gene (reference sequence). V was clipped by 6 bases and J by 7 bases, with 9 bases between them. CDR3 nucleotide sequence: TGTGCCAGCAGTCCGGGATTTGAAGCTTTCTTT. This sequence encodes CASSPGFEAFF. Based on the CDR3 plus reference TRBV7-9 and TRBJ1-1, the full variable domain is DTGVSQNPRHKITKRGQNVTFRCDPISEHNRLYWYRQTLGQGPEFLTYFQNEAQLEKSRLLSDRFSAERPKGSFSTLEIQRTEQGDSAMYLCASSPGFEAFFGQGTRLTVV.

This chain links TRBV2 with TRBJ2-1, with D unclear. V lost 2 bases and J 6 bases, leaving 5 bases between the germline ends. From germline, CDR1 is SNHLY and CDR2 FYNNEI. CDR3 size: 12 residues. The CDR3 DNA reads TGTGCCAGCAGTGAATGGCCCAATGAGCAGTTCTTC. This sequence encodes CASSEWPNEQFF.

This clone has just one count. The rearrangement joins TRBV15 to TRBJ2-7; 10 bases agree with TRBD2. The V segment lost 0 bases and the J segment 0 bases; nucleotides outside the gene matches: 8. The CDR3 is 18 residues long. Germline assignment: CDR1 LNHNV and CDR2 YYDKDF (reference sequence). The CDR3 DNA reads TGTGCCACCAGCAGAGATAGTGCTAGCGGGGGCCTCTCCTACGAGCAGTACTTC. This codes for CATSRDSASGGLSYEQYF.